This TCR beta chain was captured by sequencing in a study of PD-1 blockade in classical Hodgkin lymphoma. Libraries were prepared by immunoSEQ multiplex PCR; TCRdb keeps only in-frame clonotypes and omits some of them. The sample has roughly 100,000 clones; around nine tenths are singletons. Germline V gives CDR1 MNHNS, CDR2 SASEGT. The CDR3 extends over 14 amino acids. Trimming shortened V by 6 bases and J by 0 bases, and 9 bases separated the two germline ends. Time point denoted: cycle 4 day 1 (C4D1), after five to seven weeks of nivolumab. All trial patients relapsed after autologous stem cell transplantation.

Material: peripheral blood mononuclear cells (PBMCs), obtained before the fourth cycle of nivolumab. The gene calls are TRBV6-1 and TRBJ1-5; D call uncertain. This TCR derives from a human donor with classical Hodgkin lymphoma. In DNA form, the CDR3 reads TGTGCCAGCAGCCCCCATATTAGCAATCAGCCCCAGCATTTT. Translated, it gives CASSPHISNQPQHF.